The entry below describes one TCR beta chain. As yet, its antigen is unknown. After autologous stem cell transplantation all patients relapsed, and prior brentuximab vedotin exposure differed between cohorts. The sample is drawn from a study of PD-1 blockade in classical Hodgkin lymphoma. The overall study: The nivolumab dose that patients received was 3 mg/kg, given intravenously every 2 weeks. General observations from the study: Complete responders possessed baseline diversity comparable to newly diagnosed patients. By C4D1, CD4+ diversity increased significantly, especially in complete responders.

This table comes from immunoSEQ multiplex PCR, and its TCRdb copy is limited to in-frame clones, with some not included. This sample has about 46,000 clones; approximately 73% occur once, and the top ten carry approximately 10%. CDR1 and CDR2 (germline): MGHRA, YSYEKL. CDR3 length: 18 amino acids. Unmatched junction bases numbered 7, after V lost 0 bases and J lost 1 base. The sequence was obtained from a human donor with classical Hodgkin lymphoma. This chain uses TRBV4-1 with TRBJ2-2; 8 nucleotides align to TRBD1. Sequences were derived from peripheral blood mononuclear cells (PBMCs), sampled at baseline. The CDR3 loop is CASSQDPTDRVNTGELFF. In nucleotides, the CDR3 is TGCGCCAGCAGCCAAGACCCAACGGACAGGGTGAACACCGGGGAGCTGTTTTTT.